This T cell receptor beta chain was identified during a study of blood T cell repertoires in COVID-19. Whole-study context: Sources were T cells, B-cell-depleted T cells, or PBMCs; the material itself was cDNA or gDNA.

The V and J ends lost 1 base and 2 bases respectively, with 9 bases between them. The CDR3 covers 15 residues. Germline V gene sequence: CDR1 LNHDA, CDR2 SQIVND (reference sequence). This clone was seen a handful of times. The authors' processing: Reference gene primer amplification gave estimated nucleated cell counts. The protocol was immunoSEQ multiplex PCR, while the TCRdb copy is restricted to in-frame clones and leaves out a portion. For V, J and clone size, that table is used; D and trimming come from the DNA. The sample lists 150,000 to 200,000 clones, about 92% seen once, with 4.8% in the top ten.

V and J are TRBV19 and TRBJ1-5; D ambiguous. The sample taken for sequencing was peripheral blood. The clonotype originates from a man aged 25-40 years with COVID-19, enrolled during active disease. The CDR3 nucleotides are TGTGCCAGTAGTATAGGAGACATGGGCAATCAGCCCCAGCATTTT. Its translation: CASSIGDMGNQPQHF.